Included here is one T cell receptor beta chain sequence, with context. Treatment noted: some 20 received Ad26.COV2.S at low or high dose, single or two shots; about 5 received placebo; per-sample allocation not given. Samples came from day 63 after the first vaccine or placebo injection. Within Boston, the person who donated was an adult of 18-55 years. This sample is part of a study of Ad26.COV2.S vaccination and SARS-CoV-2 variants. Using immunoSEQ multiplex PCR, the repertoire was profiled, and TCRdb retains in-frame clones only, with some absent. This sample has some 350,000 clones, with about 90% found just once. The source is a person between 18 and 65 years old who received the Ad26.COV2.S COVID-19 vaccine or a placebo. Sequencing used peripheral blood, obtained in a trial of Ad26.COV2.S vaccine versus placebo.

The CDR3 here is CASSWGVRSPLHF. Written as DNA, the CDR3 is TGTGCCAGCAGTTGGGGGGTCAGATCACCCCTCCACTTT. The chain employs TRBV12-3 or TRBV12-4 and TRBJ1-6; a weak D match, TRBD1 (5 bases). Trimming removed 4 bases from V and 10 bases from J, with 11 bases in between. CDR3 length: 13 amino acids.